The present T cell receptor (beta chain) was sequenced within a study of T-cell memory formation after mild COVID-19. Each CDR3 protein is one row after TCRdb ran MiXCR on the 5' RACE reads. The sample has about 190,000 distinct CDR3 sequences, roughly a fifth seen once; the top ten hold 23%. Sequenced sample: PBMCs or a T cell subset sorted from them (not recorded which). The TCR comes from an adult woman who had mild COVID-19 (a few samples of this study predate the infection). Cell type and time point are not known.

For the CDR3, the DNA is TGTGCCAGCAGCCTCACCCCACAGGGTGGTGGTAGGTACAATGAGCAGTTCTTC. It codes for CASSLTPQGGGRYNEQFF. The chain uses TRBV9 and TRBJ2-1; D may be TRBD1 (6 bases). Looked up from germline, CDR1 is SGDLS and CDR2 is YYNGEE. The V gene lost 4 bases and the J gene lost 4 bases, with 24 bases spanning the gap. This CDR3 region has 18 residues.